Presented here are 4 T cell receptor beta chains from one specimen sequenced in a study of PD-L1 blockade in urothelial cancer. As to time point: peripheral blood 6 weeks after treatment start. Using immunoSEQ multiplex PCR, the repertoire was profiled, and TCRdb retains in-frame clones only, with some absent. The sample gives about 66,000 clones, roughly 90% of which show up once; 10% to 12% is in the top ten. This specimen consisted of PBMCs, obtained around atezolizumab (anti-PD-L1) treatment. These receptors came from a man aged 55 to 70 with urothelial cancer.

The rearrangement joins TRBV9 to TRBJ2-3; 7 nucleotides align to TRBD1. The germline V gene encodes CDR1 SGDLS and CDR2 YYNGEE. The CDR3 runs 15 residues. With V trimmed by 2 bases and J by 8 bases, 11 bases remained unmatched. The CDR3 reads CASSVTGTAPGTQYF. The CDR3 DNA is TGTGCCAGCAGCGTGACCGGGACAGCCCCTGGTACGCAGTATTTT.

The J gene is TRBJ1-4, the V gene TRBV5-1, with unresolved D. Per germline, CDR1 SGHRS and CDR2 YFSETQ. This CDR3 is built from 16 residues. V lost 7 bases and J lost 2, with 18 bases in between. This CDR3 reads CASSRRVGSTNEKLFF. CDR3 in DNA: TGCGCCAGCTCCAGGAGGGTTGGCTCGACTAATGAAAAACTGTTTTTT.

V and J are TRBV6-5 and TRBJ1-2; possible D gene TRBD1, 5 bases. V gave up 0 bases and J gave up 0 bases, with 11 bases separating them. CDR1 and CDR2 from the germline V gene are MNHEY and SVGAGI. The CDR3 contains 16 residues. The CDR3 protein is CASSYSIGVANYGYTF. The CDR3 DNA reads as TGTGCCAGCAGTTACTCGATAGGGGTTGCTAACTATGGCTACACCTTC.

The J gene is TRBJ1-4, the V gene TRBV6-5; 11 bases align to TRBD1. Germline CDR1 is MNHEY and CDR2 is SVGAGI. The CDR3 length is 15 residues. Trimming took 0 bases from V and 8 from J; bases not matched to a gene: 2. CDR3 sequence reads: CASSYSGTGGEKLFF. CDR3 coding DNA: TGTGCCAGCAGTTACTCCGGGACAGGGGGGGAAAAACTGTTTTTT.